The clone carrying this T cell receptor beta chain was recorded a few times. RNA transcripts gave rise to amplified TCR beta CDR3 regions. The HTBI set primed first-round TCR CDR3 RT-PCR. MiXCR was run by TCRdb on the multiplex PCR reads, yielding one entry per CDR3 protein. The top ten hold 26% of the sample, which has approximately 480,000 distinct CDR3 sequences, roughly 20% seen once. The sample is drawn from a study of T cells in Graves' hyperthyroidism and ophthalmopathy. The CDR3 contains 15 residues. In germline, CDR1 is SNHLY, CDR2 FYNNEI. V shed 6 bases and J 3 bases; nucleotides not matched to a gene: 7.

Material for sequencing was blood. This chain links TRBV2 with TRBJ2-7; the match to TRBD1 covers 11 bases. This TCR was recovered from a man aged 18 to 30 with Graves' hyperthyroidism. The CDR3 DNA sequence: TGTGCCAGCAGGGCCGGGACAGGGGGGATCTACGAGCAGTACTTC. Its translation: CASRAGTGGIYEQYF.